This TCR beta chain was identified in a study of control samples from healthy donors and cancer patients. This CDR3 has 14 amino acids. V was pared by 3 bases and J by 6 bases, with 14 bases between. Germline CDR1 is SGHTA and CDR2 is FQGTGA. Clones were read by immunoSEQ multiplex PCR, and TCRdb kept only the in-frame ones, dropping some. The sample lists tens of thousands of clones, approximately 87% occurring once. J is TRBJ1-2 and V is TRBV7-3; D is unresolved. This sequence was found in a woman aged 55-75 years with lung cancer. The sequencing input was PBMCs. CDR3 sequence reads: CASSLSSREDGYTF. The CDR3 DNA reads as TGTGCCAGCAGCTTGTCTTCGAGGGAGGATGGCTACACCTTC.